The TCR beta chain under discussion was sequenced for a study of early T cells in non-severe SARS-CoV-2 infection. Unique molecular identifiers were affixed to single, distinct cDNA molecules. TCRdb independently ran MiXCR on the 5' RACE reads; one entry per CDR3 protein. Among about 83,000 distinct CDR3 sequences listed, more than 9% were seen once. This CDR3 spans 13 amino acids. J was trimmed by 11 bases and V by 0 bases; bases with no gene match: 6. Germline loops: CDR1 SGHDN, CDR2 FVKESK. This clonotype came up a few times. Antigen: not known. Overall study results and limits: VDJdb-based matching was biased toward anti-spike CD8 responses and missed private and CD4 specificities.

The sequence was obtained from an adult who was a healthcare worker with PCR-confirmed SARS-CoV-2 infection or an uninfected control (not recorded which). The sequencing here drew on whole blood, taken at baseline. The chain has TRBV14 and TRBJ1-1, with 7 bases identical to TRBD1. The CDR3 sequence is CASSQDTGEKAFF. CDR3 sequence (DNA): TGTGCCAGCAGCCAAGATACAGGGGAGAAGGCTTTCTTT.